This TCR beta chain is from a study of beta chain features in type 1 diabetes. As to this clone: What it binds is unknown.

The study, taken as a whole, reports: All four CD4+ subsets of Type 1 diabetes patients contained TCRB CDR3s that were moderately but significantly shorter.

A CD45RO/CCR7/CD25/CD127/CD95/CD27 panel sorted naive, central memory, regulatory and stem cell-like memory CD4+ cells. Every isolated RNA sample was fully reverse transcribed, so sequencing captured expressed TCRB transcripts. The average read count of naive, central memory and regulatory T cell samples was approximately 3.5 million. Measured with immunoSEQ multiplex PCR; TCRdb has only the in-frame clones, and not every one. The table records 95,000 to 150,000 clones, around 17% of them present only once. Trimming stripped 0 bases from V and 0 bases from J, with 21 bases between. The CDR3 is 20 amino acids. Germline V gene sequence: CDR1 LGHNA, CDR2 YNFKEQ.

The chain recombines TRBV4-2 with TRBJ1-5, with unresolved D. This TCR derives from a man aged 25-40 years with type 1 diabetes. Sequencing used central memory CD4+ T cells from blood. The CDR3 sequence is CASSQDPGRLDGYSNQPQHF. CDR3 coding DNA: TGTGCCAGCAGCCAAGACCCCGGGCGGCTGGATGGCTATAGCAATCAGCCCCAGCATTTT.